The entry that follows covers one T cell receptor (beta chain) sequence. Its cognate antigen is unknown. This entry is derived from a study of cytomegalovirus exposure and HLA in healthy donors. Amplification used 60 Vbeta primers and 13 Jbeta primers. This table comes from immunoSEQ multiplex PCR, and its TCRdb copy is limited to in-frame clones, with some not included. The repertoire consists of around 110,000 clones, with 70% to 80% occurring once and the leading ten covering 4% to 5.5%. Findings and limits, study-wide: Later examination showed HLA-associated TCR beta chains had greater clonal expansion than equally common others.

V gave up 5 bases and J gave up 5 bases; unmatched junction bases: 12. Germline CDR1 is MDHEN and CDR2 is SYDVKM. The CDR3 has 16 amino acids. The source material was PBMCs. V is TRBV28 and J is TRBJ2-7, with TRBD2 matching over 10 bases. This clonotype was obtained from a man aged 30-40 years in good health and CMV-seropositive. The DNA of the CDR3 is TGTGCCAGCAGTACCGAAGCGGGAGGGCCTTATAACGAGCAGTACTTC. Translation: CASSTEAGGPYNEQYF.